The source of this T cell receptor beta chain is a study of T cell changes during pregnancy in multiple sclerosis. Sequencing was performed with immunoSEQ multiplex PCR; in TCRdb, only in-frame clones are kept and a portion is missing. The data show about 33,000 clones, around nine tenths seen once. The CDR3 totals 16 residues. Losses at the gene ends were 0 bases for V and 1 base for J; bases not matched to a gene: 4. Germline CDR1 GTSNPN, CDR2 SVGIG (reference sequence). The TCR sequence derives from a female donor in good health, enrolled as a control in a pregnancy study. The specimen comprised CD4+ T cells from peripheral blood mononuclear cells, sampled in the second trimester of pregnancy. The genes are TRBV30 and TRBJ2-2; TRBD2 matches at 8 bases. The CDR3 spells CAWSVGAGVNTGELFF. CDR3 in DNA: TGTGCCTGGAGTGTAGGAGCGGGGGTGAACACCGGGGAGCTGTTTTTT. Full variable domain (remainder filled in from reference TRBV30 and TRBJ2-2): SQTIHQWPATLVQPVGSPLSLECTVEGTSNPNLYWYRQAAGRGLQLLFYSVGIGQISSEVPQNLSASRPQDRQFILSSKKLLLSDSGFYLCAWSVGAGVNTGELFFGEGSRLTVL.